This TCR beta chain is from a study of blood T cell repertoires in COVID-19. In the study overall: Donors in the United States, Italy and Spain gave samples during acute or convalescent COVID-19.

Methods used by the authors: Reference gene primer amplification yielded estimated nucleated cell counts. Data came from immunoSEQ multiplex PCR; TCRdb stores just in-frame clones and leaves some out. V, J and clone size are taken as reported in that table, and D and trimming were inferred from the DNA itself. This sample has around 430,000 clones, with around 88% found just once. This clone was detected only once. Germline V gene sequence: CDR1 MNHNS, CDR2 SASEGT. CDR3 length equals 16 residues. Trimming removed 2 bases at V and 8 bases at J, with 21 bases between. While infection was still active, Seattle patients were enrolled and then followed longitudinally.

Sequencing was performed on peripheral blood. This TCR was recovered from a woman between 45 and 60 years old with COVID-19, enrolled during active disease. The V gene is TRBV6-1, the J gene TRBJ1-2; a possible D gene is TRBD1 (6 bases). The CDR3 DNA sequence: TGTGCCAGCAGTGAACGGAACGGGGGGCCCATCCGCGGCTACACCTTC. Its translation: CASSERNGGPIRGYTF.